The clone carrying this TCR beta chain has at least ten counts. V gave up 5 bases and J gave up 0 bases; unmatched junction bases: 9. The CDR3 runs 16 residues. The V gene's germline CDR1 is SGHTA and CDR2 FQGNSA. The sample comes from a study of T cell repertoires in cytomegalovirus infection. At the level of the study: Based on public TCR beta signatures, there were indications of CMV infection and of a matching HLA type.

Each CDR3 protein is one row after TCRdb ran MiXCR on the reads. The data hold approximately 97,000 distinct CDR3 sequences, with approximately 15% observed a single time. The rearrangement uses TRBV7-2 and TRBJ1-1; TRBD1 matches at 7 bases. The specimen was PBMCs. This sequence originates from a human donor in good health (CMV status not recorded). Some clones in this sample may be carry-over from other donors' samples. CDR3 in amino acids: CASSGRDRGLNTEAFF. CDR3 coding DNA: TGTGCCAGCAGCGGCCGGGACAGAGGGTTGAACACTGAAGCTTTCTTT.